The 32 T cell receptor beta chains listed next were all sequenced from one sample in a study of T cell repertoires in cytomegalovirus infection. TCRdb itself ran the reads through MiXCR, one entry per CDR3 protein. The sample holds around 170,000 distinct CDR3 sequences; 14% are singletons and the top ten take 27%. Sequenced: PBMCs. These receptors were taken from a human donor in good health (CMV status not recorded). Some clones in this sample may be carry-over from other donors' samples.

The chain links TRBV12-3 or TRBV12-4 to TRBJ1-2; perhaps TRBD1 as D (6 bases). V dropped 8 bases and J dropped 4 bases, with 20 bases sitting between them. The CDR3 is 15 amino acids. In DNA form, the CDR3 reads TGTGCCAGCGGCGCCCTTAGGGACACCAGCTATGGCTACACCTTC. Protein: CASGALRDTSYGYTF.

The chain is built from TRBV20-1 and TRBJ2-4, with D possibly matching TRBD1 (6 bases). V lost 6 bases and J 0 bases, leaving 18 bases between the germline ends. The CDR3 covers 16 residues. Germline CDR1 is DFQATT and CDR2 is SNEGSKA (reference sequence). The DNA of the CDR3 is TGCAGTGCAAACATACAGGGAAACTTAGCCAAAAACATTCAGTACTTC. It is translated as CSANIQGNLAKNIQYF.

The chain couples TRBV12-3 or TRBV12-4 to TRBJ2-2; either TRBD1 or TRBD2 may supply D (5 bases each). This CDR3 has 17 residues. The V end lost 5 bases, the J end lost 7 bases, and 23 bases lay between the germline ends. This chain's CDR3 is CASSRGVPLYLGGELFF. The CDR3 nucleotides read TGTGCCAGCAGTAGAGGGGTTCCCCTTTACTTGGGCGGGGAGCTGTTTTTT.

This clonotype was counted at least ten times. The V call is TRBV7-9, the J call TRBJ2-3; D ambiguous. The V end was cut by 1 base, the J end by 2 bases, with 10 bases between. This CDR3 comprises 15 residues. CDR1 and CDR2 from the germline V gene are SEHNR and FQNEAQ (reference sequence). Written as DNA, the CDR3 is TGTGCCAGCAGCTTAGGGGCCAGTCACACAGATACGCAGTATTTT. It specifies CASSLGASHTDTQYF.

The table lists this clonotype with a few counts. The genes are TRBV28 and TRBJ1-2; 8 bases line up with TRBD1. The CDR3 consists of 14 residues. Trimming cost V 4 bases and J 3 bases; bases outside gene matches: 4. CDR1 and CDR2 from the germline V gene are MDHEN and SYDVKM. The CDR3 loop reads CASSSHRGDYGYTF. CDR3 sequence (DNA): TGTGCCAGCAGTTCCCACAGGGGGGACTATGGCTACACCTTC.

This clonotype turned up a few times. The chain employs TRBV7-8 and TRBJ1-1; no firm D call. CDR3 length equals 16 residues. The V gene's germline CDR1 is SGHVS and CDR2 FQNEAQ. Trimming took off 1 base at V and 0 bases at J, with 12 bases between the two ends. CDR3 nucleotides: TGTGCCAGCAGCTTAGTGGTTACGGGCCTGAACACTGAAGCTTTCTTT. Residues: CASSLVVTGLNTEAFF.

Ten or more counts support this clonotype. The rearrangement links TRBV7-2 to TRBJ2-7; D not certain. CDR1 SGHTA and CDR2 FQGNSA come from the germline V gene. Trimming stripped 2 bases from V and 3 bases from J, with 11 bases between. The CDR3 covers 14 residues. The DNA of the CDR3 is TGTGCCAGCAGCTTACCCCCAAAGGGCTACGAGCAGTACTTC. Protein sequence: CASSLPPKGYEQYF. The full variable domain, its missing parts supplied by reference TRBV7-2 and TRBJ2-7, is GAGVSQSPSNKVTEKGKDVELRCDPISGHTALYWYRQSLGQGLEFLIYFQGNSAPDKSGLPSDRFSAERTGGSVSTLTIQRTQQEDSAVYLCASSLPPKGYEQYFGPGTRLTVT.

This chain joins TRBV28 and TRBJ1-3; tentative D call: TRBD1 (5 bases). Germline V gene sequence: CDR1 MDHEN, CDR2 SYDVKM. The CDR3 is 15 amino acids. The V end lost 1 base, the J end lost 4 bases, and 11 bases lay between the germline ends. CDR3 region: CASSLFTDSGNTIYF. CDR3 sequence (DNA): TGTGCCAGCAGTTTATTTACCGACAGCGGAAACACCATATATTTT.

On this clonotype: An end of the junction differs from the germline gene, which may be a read error. The chain joins TRBV20-1 to TRBJ2-7; 7 nucleotides line up with TRBD2. CDR1 and CDR2 from the germline V gene are DFQATT and SNEGSKA (reference sequence). This CDR3 spans 13 amino acids. The CDR3 region is CGAVGGRNYEQYF. DNA of the CDR3: TGTGGTGCAGTGGGCGGGAGAAACTACGAGCAGTACTTC.

The table lists this clonotype with many counts. The chain employs TRBV7-2 and TRBJ2-7; D not certain. Germline loops: CDR1 SGHTA, CDR2 FQGNSA. This CDR3 contains 12 residues. Trimming stripped 4 bases from V and 3 bases from J, with 7 bases between. For the CDR3, the DNA is TGTGCCAGCAGCTCCCGGGTCTACGAGCAGTACTTC. Its translation: CASSSRVYEQYF.

This clonotype was seen many times. The chain combines TRBV7-2 with TRBJ1-5, with 8 bases identical to TRBD1. Trimming took 5 bases from V and 4 from J; bases not matched to a gene: 7. The CDR3 spans 15 residues. Per germline, CDR1 SGHTA and CDR2 FQGNSA. DNA for the CDR3: TGTGCCAGCAGCCCCCGGACAGGGCTAAATCAGCCCCAGCATTTT. Its translation is CASSPRTGLNQPQHF.

This clonotype showed up many times. The chain recombines TRBV7-8 with TRBJ2-1; D possibly corresponds to TRBD1 (6 bases). The V gene's germline CDR1 is SGHVS and CDR2 FQNEAQ. The V and J ends lost 5 bases and 2 bases respectively, with 16 bases between them. This CDR3 contains 16 residues. In nucleotides, the CDR3 is TGTGCCAGCAGCCTTCGAGGGGGACCCACCTACAATGAGCAGTTCTTC. Residues: CASSLRGGPTYNEQFF. The entire variable domain, with the rest obtained from reference TRBV7-8 and TRBJ2-1, is as follows: GAGVSQSPRYKVAKRGQDVALRCDPISGHVSLFWYQQALGQGPEFLTYFQNEAQLDKSGLPSDRFFAERPEGSVSTLKIQRTQQEDSAVYLCASSLRGGPTYNEQFFGPGTRLTVL.

In this sample, this clonotype turned up a few times. The V call is TRBV6-2 or TRBV6-3, the J call TRBJ1-1, with TRBD1 identical over 9 bases. The CDR3 has 16 residues. Germline trimming cut 0 bases from V and 2 bases from J; bases unmatched to any gene: 4. Germline CDR1 reads MNHEY; CDR2 reads SVGEGT. The CDR3 region has the DNA TGTGCCAGCAGTTACTCCACAGGGGGCGGAAACACTGAAGCTTTCTTT. Translating gives CASSYSTGGGNTEAFF.

This clonotype was detected a few times. The CDR3, as DNA: TGTGCCAGCAGGTCACGACAAAACGAGCAGTACTTC. Protein sequence: CASRSRQNEQYF. V gene TRBV28 combines with J gene TRBJ2-7; D is ambiguous. Trimming took 6 bases from V and 5 from J, leaving 11 bases between them. The CDR3 totals 12 residues. Germline V CDR1 and CDR2: MDHEN, SYDVKM.

A word on this clonotype: Just one base apart from a much larger clone, this may be a read error. The gene calls are TRBV7-9 and TRBJ2-1; 14 positions agree with TRBD2. This CDR3 is built from 17 residues. CDR1 is SEHNR, CDR2 FQNEAQ, per germline (reference sequence). The CDR3 coding sequence is TGTGCCGGCAGCTATCGGACTAGCGGGAGGTCGGGCAATGAGCAGTTCTTC. As protein: CAGSYRTSGRSGNEQFF. The full variable domain, in which reference TRBV7-9 and TRBJ2-1 provide the parts outside the CDR3, is DTGVSQNPRHKITKRGQNVTFRCDPISEHNRLYWYRQTLGQGPEFLTYFQNEAQLEKSRLLSDRFSAERPKGSFSTLEIQRTEQGDSAMYLCAGSYRTSGRSGNEQFFGPGTRLTVL.

There are many counts of this clonotype. The chain uses TRBV7-6 and TRBJ2-2, with 14 bases fitting TRBD2. The CDR3 covers 18 residues. With 5 bases clipped from V and 6 bases from J, the junction kept 11 bases outside the gene matches. The germline V gene has CDR1 SGHVS and CDR2 FNYEAQ. The chain's CDR3 is CASSPRGGLAGAAGELFF. The CDR3 nucleotides are TGTGCCAGCAGCCCGCGAGGGGGACTAGCGGGAGCGGCCGGGGAGCTGTTTTTT.

This clonotype appeared many times. This chain links TRBV7-8 with TRBJ1-5; maybe TRBD1 (5 bases). Trimming stripped 5 bases from V and 5 bases from J, with 19 bases between. CDR3 length: 16 residues. Germline assignment: CDR1 SGHVS and CDR2 FQNEAQ. This chain's CDR3 is CASSPSRVRNDQPQHF. The DNA of the CDR3 is TGTGCCAGCAGCCCGAGCAGGGTGAGAAATGATCAGCCCCAGCATTTT. Together with reference TRBV7-8 and TRBJ1-5, the CDR3 gives the full variable domain: GAGVSQSPRYKVAKRGQDVALRCDPISGHVSLFWYQQALGQGPEFLTYFQNEAQLDKSGLPSDRFFAERPEGSVSTLKIQRTQQEDSAVYLCASSPSRVRNDQPQHFGDGTRLSIL.

This clonotype has a count of ten or more. V is TRBV14 and J is TRBJ2-3; 11 nucleotides align to TRBD2. With 2 bases clipped from V and 1 base from J, the junction kept 2 bases outside the gene matches. This CDR3 contains 16 residues. CDR1 and CDR2 (germline): SGHDN, FVKESK. The CDR3 loop reads CASSQQLAGGTDTQYF. The CDR3, as DNA: TGTGCCAGCAGCCAACAACTAGCGGGGGGCACAGATACGCAGTATTTT.

This clonotype occurred many times. The chain is built from TRBV5-6 and TRBJ2-3; perhaps TRBD2 as D (6 bases). The V and J ends lost 0 bases and 5 bases respectively, with 13 bases between them. Germline CDR1 reads SGHDT; CDR2 reads YYEEEE. The CDR3 consists of 15 residues. The CDR3 protein is CASSLEAGKRDTQYF. As DNA, the CDR3 is TGTGCCAGCAGCTTGGAGGCGGGGAAAAGAGATACGCAGTATTTT.

This clonotype has just a few counts. The chain's CDR3 is CASTVPRDRDPNTEAFF. The CDR3 nucleotides are TGTGCCAGCACCGTCCCTCGGGACAGGGACCCGAACACTGAAGCTTTCTTT. This chain uses TRBV6-6 with TRBJ1-1; 9 bases fit TRBD1. The CDR3 has 17 amino acids. Germline trimming cut 7 bases from V and 1 base from J; bases unmatched to any gene: 13. Germline-derived CDR1 and CDR2 are MNHNY and SVGAGI (reference sequence).

In this sample, this clonotype turned up many times. V gene TRBV7-2 combines with J gene TRBJ2-6; D unresolved. This CDR3 has 13 amino acids. Trimming took off 4 bases at V and 3 bases at J, with 4 bases between the two ends. Germline V gene sequence: CDR1 SGHTA, CDR2 FQGNSA. The CDR3 DNA follows: TGTGCCAGCAGCTCGCGTGGGGCCAACGTCCTGACTTTC. Its protein product is CASSSRGANVLTF.

Points on this clonotype: Its ends do not fully match the called genes, so a read error is possible. The genes are TRBV4-3 and TRBJ2-2, with 8 bases aligning to TRBD2. Germline V lookup: CDR1 LGHNA, CDR2 YSLEER. The CDR3 is 14 amino acids. The CDR3 region is CTSRGSGATGELFF. The CDR3 region has the DNA TGCACCAGCAGGGGTAGCGGGGCTACCGGGGAGCTGTTTTTT.

This clonotype was detected only a few times. The chain joins TRBV28 to TRBJ1-4, with unresolved D. This CDR3 comprises 16 residues. CDR1 and CDR2 from the germline V gene are MDHEN and SYDVKM. V was trimmed by 6 bases and J by 5 bases, leaving 19 bases between them. The CDR3 coding sequence is TGTGCCAGCAGCCTTATGTCGACCCCCTTGAATGAAAAACTGTTTTTT. It yields the protein CASSLMSTPLNEKLFF.

The rearrangement links TRBV6-1 to TRBJ2-3; D may be TRBD2 (5 bases). This CDR3 comprises 13 residues. Trimming cost V 6 bases and J 4 bases, with 11 bases left between them. Per the germline V gene, CDR1 is MNHNS and CDR2 is SASEGT. CDR3 DNA sequence: TGTGCCAGCAGGACGGGGTCATCAGATACGCAGTATTTT. Protein product: CASRTGSSDTQYF.

This clonotype was counted ten times or more. This chain connects TRBV10-3 to TRBJ2-2, with 13 bases matching TRBD2. The trim removed 6 bases at V and 7 bases at J, leaving 11 bases unmatched. The CDR3 is 17 residues long. Looked up from germline, CDR1 is ENHRY and CDR2 is SYGVKD. The CDR3 reads CAISKGLAGVLNGELFF. As DNA, the CDR3 is TGTGCCATCAGCAAAGGACTAGCGGGGGTGCTGAACGGGGAGCTGTTTTTT.

Ten or more counts support this clonotype. The CDR3 reads CSARAGGRIYGYTF. The CDR3 DNA follows: TGCAGTGCTAGAGCAGGGGGCCGGATCTATGGCTACACCTTC. The V and J genes are TRBV20-1 and TRBJ1-2; 8 bases fit TRBD1. This CDR3 has 14 residues. After removal of 1 base from V and 4 bases from J, the junction contained 5 bases not matched to a gene. The germline gives CDR1 DFQATT, CDR2 SNEGSKA (reference sequence).

This clonotype was counted many times. The chain joins TRBV6-2 or TRBV6-3 to TRBJ2-3; D might be TRBD1 (6 bases). V was pared by 4 bases and J by 3 bases, with 14 bases between. Germline CDR1 MNHEY, CDR2 SVGEGT. CDR3 length equals 15 residues. CDR3 protein: CASSLQGYGTDTQYF. The DNA for the CDR3 is TGTGCCAGCAGTTTACAGGGATATGGTACAGATACGCAGTATTTT.

This clonotype appeared many times. J is TRBJ2-7 and V is TRBV5-1; possible D gene TRBD2, 6 bases. The CDR3 covers 13 residues. Trimming left V 4 bases short and J 2 bases short, with 10 bases between. From germline, CDR1 is SGHRS and CDR2 YFSETQ. This CDR3 is CASSLGSPYEQYF. In nucleotides, the CDR3 is TGCGCCAGCAGCCTCGGGAGCCCCTACGAGCAGTACTTC.

This clonotype was seen a handful of times. The chain joins TRBV28 to TRBJ2-1, with 11 bases fitting TRBD2. The CDR3 covers 16 residues. V lost 6 bases and J lost 6; bases outside the gene matches: 10. Germline assignment: CDR1 MDHEN and CDR2 SYDVKM. CDR3 residues: CASSQLAGAGSNEQFF. In DNA, the CDR3 is TGTGCCAGCAGCCAACTAGCGGGAGCTGGCAGCAATGAGCAGTTCTTC.

This chain connects TRBV28 to TRBJ1-5, with D maybe TRBD1 (6 bases). With 6 bases removed from V and 3 bases from J, the gap between germline ends came to 15 bases. CDR3 length: 15 residues. Germline V gene lookup returns CDR1 MDHEN and CDR2 SYDVKM. The CDR3 reads CASSLDSGDNQPQHF. In DNA form, the CDR3 reads TGTGCCAGCAGCCTGGACAGTGGGGACAATCAGCCCCAGCATTTT.

The rearrangement joins TRBV28 to TRBJ1-2, with D hard to call. CDR1 and CDR2 from the germline V gene are MDHEN and SYDVKM. The V gene lost 6 bases and the J gene lost 0 bases, with 5 bases spanning the gap. The CDR3 runs 12 residues. The CDR3 DNA sequence: TGTGCCAGCAGCCCTTCTAACTATGGCTACACCTTC. Translation gives CASSPSNYGYTF.

This chain links TRBV7-2 with TRBJ1-5, with TRBD1 as a possible D gene (5 bases). Germline values: CDR1 SGHTA, CDR2 FQGNSA. This CDR3 is built from 14 residues. V was clipped by 9 bases and J by 3 bases, with 15 bases between them. For the CDR3, the DNA is TGTGCCAGTAAACGGGACCTATTCAATCAGCCCCAGCATTTT. As protein: CASKRDLFNQPQHF.